This is a list of T cell receptor beta chains from one sample in a study of cytotoxic CD8 clonotypes in ibrutinib-treated CLL. Here immunoSEQ multiplex PCR was the method, and the copy in TCRdb shows in-frame clones only, minus some. Of tens of thousands of clones in the sample, 56% were seen once. The sample consisted of PBMCs, taken after 24 months of ibrutinib treatment. The receptors come from a human donor with chronic lymphocytic leukemia. CDR3s include the opening cysteine and the closing phenylalanine or tryptophan. The D gene is left open where the match is weak. Size is stated for part of the rows, as once, few or many counts, or as a class when the clone is expanded.

D	size	J	V	DNA	CDR3
NA	NA	TRBJ1-5	TRBV19	TGTGCCAGTAGTATCCCGGCCCCACGGGGGGATCAGCCCCAGCATTTT	CASSIPAPRGDQPQHF
NA	once	TRBJ2-3	TRBV7-2	TGTGCCAGCACGAGGTATCCAGATACGCAGTATTTT	CASTRYPDTQYF
NA	once	TRBJ2-2	TRBV5-5	TGTGCCAGCAGCCCTGGGGCAGGAACGAACACCGGGGAGCTGTTTTTT	CASSPGAGTNTGELFF
TRBD2	NA	TRBJ2-1	TRBV9	TGTGCCAGCAGCGTAGCACTAGCGGGGTACAATGAGCAGTTCTTC	CASSVALAGYNEQFF
TRBD2	many	TRBJ2-7	TRBV5-1	TGCGCCAGCAGCAGTCTAGCGGGGGATTCCTACGAGCAGTACTTC	CASSSLAGDSYEQYF
NA	NA	TRBJ2-7	TRBV14	TGTGCCAGCAGCCATTCGGTCGGGGGTTTCGGACCGTCCTACGAGCAGTACTTC	CASSHSVGGFGPSYEQYF
NA	once	TRBJ2-3	TRBV10-3	TGTGCCACCACCCGAGATGGGAGCACAGATACGCAGTATTTT	CATTRDGSTDTQYF
NA	NA	TRBJ1-1	TRBV20-1	TGCAGTGCTAGGGGGGGCACTGAAGCTTTCTTT	CSARGGTEAFF
NA	NA	TRBJ2-7	TRBV21-1	TGTGCCCGGGGACAGGGATCGTCCTTACGGACCTACGAGCAGTACTTC	CARGQGSSLRTYEQYF
NA	few	TRBJ2-7	TRBV5-4	TGTGCCAGCAGTGGGCTAGATAGCTACGAGCAGTACTTC	CASSGLDSYEQYF
NA	few	TRBJ2-2	TRBV7-6	TGTGCCAGCAGCTTAGTTCTAGAGAGCGGGGAGCTGTTTTTT	CASSLVLESGELFF
NA	once	TRBJ2-7	TRBV6-1	TGTGCCAGCAGTGAAGGGCATACCTACGAGCAGTACTTC	CASSEGHTYEQYF
NA	few	TRBJ2-2	TRBV2	TGTGCCAGCAGCCCCTTAACGAACACCGGGGAGCTGTTTTTT	CASSPLTNTGELFF
NA	NA	TRBJ2-7	TRBV28	TGTGCCAGCAGATCGATGGACCACGAGCAGTACTTC	CASRSMDHEQYF
NA	NA	TRBJ1-3	TRBV29-1	TGCAGCGTAACCAACACAGGGATTGGAAACACCATATATTTT	CSVTNTGIGNTIYF
NA	NA	TRBJ1-1	TRBV5-6	TGTGCCAGCAGCCTATACGGACAGCGATCGAAGAACACTGAAGCTTTCTTT	CASSLYGQRSKNTEAFF
NA	NA	TRBJ1-2	TRBV5-6	TGTGCCAGCAGCCATCTCGTCGGTTATGGCTACACCTTC	CASSHLVGYGYTF
NA	NA	TRBJ1-1	TRBV6-1	TGTGCCAGCAGTGAAGCGAACAGAGCTGAAGCTTTCTTT	CASSEANRAEAFF
TRBD2	NA	TRBJ2-7	TRBV13	TGTGCCAGCAGCTTAGCGCCCGGGAGGTCCTACGAGCAGTACTTC	CASSLAPGRSYEQYF
NA	NA	TRBJ2-7	TRBV9	TGTGCCAGCAGCGTAGAGTCCCGCTTCTACGAGCAGTACTTC	CASSVESRFYEQYF